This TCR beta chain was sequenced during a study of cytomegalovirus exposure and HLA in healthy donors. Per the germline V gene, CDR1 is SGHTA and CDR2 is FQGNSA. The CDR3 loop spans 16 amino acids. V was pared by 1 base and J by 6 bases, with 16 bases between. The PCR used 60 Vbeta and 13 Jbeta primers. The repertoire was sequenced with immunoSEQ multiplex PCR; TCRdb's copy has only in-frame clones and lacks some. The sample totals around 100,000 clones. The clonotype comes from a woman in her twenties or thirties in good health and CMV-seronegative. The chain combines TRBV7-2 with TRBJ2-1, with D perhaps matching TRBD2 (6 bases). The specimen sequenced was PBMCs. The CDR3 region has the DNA TGTGCCAGCAGCTTAGGGACGGGAGCAATTATCAATGAGCAGTTCTTC. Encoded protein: CASSLGTGAIINEQFF. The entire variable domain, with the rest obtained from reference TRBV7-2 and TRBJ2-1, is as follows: GAGVSQSPSNKVTEKGKDVELRCDPISGHTALYWYRQSLGQGLEFLIYFQGNSAPDKSGLPSDRFSAERTGGSVSTLTIQRTQQEDSAVYLCASSLGTGAIINEQFFGPGTRLTVL.